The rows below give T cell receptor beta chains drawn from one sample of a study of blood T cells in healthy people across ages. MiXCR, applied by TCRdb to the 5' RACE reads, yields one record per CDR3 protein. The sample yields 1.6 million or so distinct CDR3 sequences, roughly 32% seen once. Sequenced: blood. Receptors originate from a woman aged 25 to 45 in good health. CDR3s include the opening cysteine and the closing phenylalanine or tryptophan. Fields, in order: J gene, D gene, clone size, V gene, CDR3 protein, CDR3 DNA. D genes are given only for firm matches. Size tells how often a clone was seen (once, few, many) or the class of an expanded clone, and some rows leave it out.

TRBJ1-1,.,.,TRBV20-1,CSARDATWDLEAFF,TGCAGTGCTAGAGATGCGACTTGGGACCTAGAAGCTTTCTTT
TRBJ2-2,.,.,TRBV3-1,CASSQGPGATGELFF,TGTGCCAGCAGCCAAGGGCCGGGGGCTACCGGGGAGCTGTTTTTT
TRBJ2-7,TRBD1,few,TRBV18,CASSLTGQGLEQYF,TGTGCCAGCTCACTGACCGGACAGGGTCTCGAGCAGTACTTC
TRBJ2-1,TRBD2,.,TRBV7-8,CASSLVAGAINEQFF,TGTGCCAGCAGCTTAGTAGCGGGGGCGATCAATGAGCAGTTCTTC
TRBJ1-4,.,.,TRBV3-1,CASSQDGESRRELFF,TGTGCCAGCAGCCAAGACGGGGAAAGCCGACGGGAACTGTTTTTT
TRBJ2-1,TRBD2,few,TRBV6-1,CASSEAGTSGIWPSTWQFF,TGTGCCAGCAGTGAAGCGGGAACTAGCGGGATATGGCCCTCCACGTGGCAGTTCTTC
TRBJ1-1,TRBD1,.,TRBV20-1,CSRTGVYTEAFF,TGTTCTAGGACAGGGGTGTACACTGAAGCTTTCTTT
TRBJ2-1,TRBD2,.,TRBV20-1,CSARDRTSGSRGEQFF,TGCAGTGCTAGAGACAGGACTAGCGGTTCCAGGGGTGAGCAGTTCTTC
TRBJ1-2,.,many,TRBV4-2,CASSHGTENYGYTF,TGTGCCAGCAGCCATGGGACTGAGAACTATGGCTACACCTTC
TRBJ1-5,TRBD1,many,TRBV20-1,CSANTGTGGGQPQHF,TGCAGTGCTAACACCGGGACAGGGGGCGGTCAGCCCCAGCATTTT
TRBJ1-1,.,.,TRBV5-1,CASRAREGDTEAFF,TGCGCCAGCAGAGCCCGGGAGGGTGACACTGAAGCTTTCTTT
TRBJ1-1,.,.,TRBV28,CASSLTPGSTEAFF,TGTGCCAGCTCCCTGACACCAGGGAGCACTGAAGCTTTCTTT
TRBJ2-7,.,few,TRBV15,CATSRAAGQNRGEQYF,TGTGCCACCAGCAGAGCCGCGGGACAGAATAGGGGCGAGCAGTACTTC
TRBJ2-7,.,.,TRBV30,CAWSVAGPLEQYF,TGTGCCTGGAGTGTTGCGGGGCCCCTCGAGCAGTACTTC
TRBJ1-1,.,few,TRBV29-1,CSVDKGRVAAFF,TGCAGCGTTGATAAGGGCAGGGTTGCAGCTTTCTTT
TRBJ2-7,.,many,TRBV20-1,CSARGDTETYEQYF,TGCAGTGCTAGGGGAGACACAGAGACTTACGAGCAGTACTTC
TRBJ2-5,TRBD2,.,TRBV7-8,CASSQHRGEEDNEQYF,TGTGCCAGCAGCCAACATCGGGGGGAGGAAGACAATGAGCAGTACTTC
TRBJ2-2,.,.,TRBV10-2,CASSESDTYYGELFF,TGCGCCAGCAGTGAGTCGGATACCTATTACGGGGAGCTGTTTTTT
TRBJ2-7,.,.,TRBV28,CASLPRLEQYF,TGTGCCAGCTTACCGCGCCTCGAGCAGTACTTC
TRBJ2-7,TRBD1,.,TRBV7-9,CASSFGQGSEQYF,TGTGCCAGCAGCTTTGGACAGGGAAGCGAGCAGTACTTC
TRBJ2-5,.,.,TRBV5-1,CASNKADQETQYF,TGCGCCAGCAATAAGGCGGACCAAGAGACCCAGTACTTC
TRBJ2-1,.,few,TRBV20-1,CSASSGLTSYNEQFF,TGCAGTGCTAGTTCGGGACTCACCTCCTACAATGAGCAGTTCTTC
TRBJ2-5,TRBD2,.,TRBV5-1,CASSVTSGDTYDKYF,TGCGCCAGCAGCGTTACTAGCGGGGATACCTACGATAAGTACTTC
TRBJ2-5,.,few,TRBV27,CASSRKQGPQETQYF,TGTGCCAGCAGCCGCAAGCAGGGGCCCCAAGAGACCCAGTACTTC